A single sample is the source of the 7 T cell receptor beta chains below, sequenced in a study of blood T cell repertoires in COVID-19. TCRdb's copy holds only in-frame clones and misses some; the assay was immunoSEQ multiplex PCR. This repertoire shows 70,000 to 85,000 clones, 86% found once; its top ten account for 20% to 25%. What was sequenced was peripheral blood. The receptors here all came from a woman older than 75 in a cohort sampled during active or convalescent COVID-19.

In DNA, the CDR3 is TGCAGCGTTGGTGGGCTGGGGCAGGGCGGGGAGCTGTTTTTT. As protein: CSVGGLGQGGELFF. V is TRBV29-1 and J is TRBJ2-2; perhaps TRBD1 as D (5 bases). The CDR3 totals 14 residues. Germline V gene sequence: CDR1 SQVTM, CDR2 ANQGSEA. The V and J ends lost 4 bases and 7 bases respectively, with 16 bases between them.

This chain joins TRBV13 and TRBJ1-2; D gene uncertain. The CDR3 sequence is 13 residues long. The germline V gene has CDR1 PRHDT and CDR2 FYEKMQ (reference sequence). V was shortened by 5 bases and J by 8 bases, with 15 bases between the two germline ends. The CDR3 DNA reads TGTGCCAGCAGCAGTCCCGGGTCGGTCGGCTACACCTTC. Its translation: CASSSPGSVGYTF.

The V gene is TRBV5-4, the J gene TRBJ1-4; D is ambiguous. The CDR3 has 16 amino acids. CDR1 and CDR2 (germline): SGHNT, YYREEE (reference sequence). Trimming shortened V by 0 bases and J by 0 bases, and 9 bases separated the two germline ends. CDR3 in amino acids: CASSLGQSATNEKLFF. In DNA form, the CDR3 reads TGTGCCAGCAGCTTGGGACAATCAGCAACTAATGAAAAACTGTTTTTT.

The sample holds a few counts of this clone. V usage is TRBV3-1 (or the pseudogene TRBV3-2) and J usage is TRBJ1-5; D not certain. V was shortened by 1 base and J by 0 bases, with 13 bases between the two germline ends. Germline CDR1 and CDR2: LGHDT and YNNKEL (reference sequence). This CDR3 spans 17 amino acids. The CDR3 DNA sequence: TGTGCCAGCAGCCAAGCTAGACCTGAATATAGCAATCAGCCCCAGCATTTT. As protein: CASSQARPEYSNQPQHF.

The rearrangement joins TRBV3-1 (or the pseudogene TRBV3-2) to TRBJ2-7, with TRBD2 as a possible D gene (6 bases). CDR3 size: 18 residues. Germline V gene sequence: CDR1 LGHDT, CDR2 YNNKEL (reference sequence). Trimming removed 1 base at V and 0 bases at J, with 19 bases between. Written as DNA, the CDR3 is TGTGCCAGCAGCCAAGGGGGTTGGGGGGTCGAAAGCTCCTACGAGCAGTACTTC. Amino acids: CASSQGGWGVESSYEQYF.

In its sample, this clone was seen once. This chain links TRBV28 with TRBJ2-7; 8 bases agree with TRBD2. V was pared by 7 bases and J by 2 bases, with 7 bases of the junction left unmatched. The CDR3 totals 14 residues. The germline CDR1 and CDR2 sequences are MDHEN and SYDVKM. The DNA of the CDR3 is TGTGCCAGCACTCCTGCGCGGGGGGCCTACGAGCAGTACTTC. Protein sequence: CASTPARGAYEQYF.

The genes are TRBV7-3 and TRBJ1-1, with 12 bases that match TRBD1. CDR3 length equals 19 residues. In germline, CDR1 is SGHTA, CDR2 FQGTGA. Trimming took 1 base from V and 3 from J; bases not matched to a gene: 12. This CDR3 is CASSLMPGTGGTSDTEAFF. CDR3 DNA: TGTGCCAGCAGCTTAATGCCCGGGACAGGGGGCACTTCCGACACTGAAGCTTTCTTT.